A selection of T cell receptor beta chains follows, all from one sample in a study of blood T cell repertoires in COVID-19. Some clones are missing from TCRdb's copy, which holds only in-frame ones; the method was immunoSEQ multiplex PCR. The repertoire holds approximately 90,000 clones, roughly 80% seen once, with around 49% in the top ten. What was sequenced was peripheral blood. All receptors come from a human donor in a cohort sampled during active COVID-19. CDR3s include the opening cysteine and the closing phenylalanine or tryptophan. A D gene is named only where the DNA matches it firmly. Clone size is given for some rows only: seen once, a few or many times, or a class if the clone is expanded.

D gene,V gene,clone size,J gene,CDR3 protein,CDR3 DNA
NA,TRBV28,NA,TRBJ2-5,CASSFRGRETQYF,TGTGCCAGCAGTTTCAGGGGTCGGGAGACCCAGTACTTC
NA,TRBV29-1,NA,TRBJ1-2,CSTYRDKTYGYTF,TGCAGCACCTACAGAGATAAGACCTATGGCTACACCTTC
NA,TRBV5-1,NA,TRBJ2-2,CASSLLGELFF,TGCGCCAGCAGCTTGCTCGGGGAGCTGTTTTTT
TRBD1,TRBV7-9,NA,TRBJ1-2,CASSIRPGQDYGYTF,TGTGCCAGCAGCATTCGCCCGGGACAGGACTATGGCTACACCTTC
TRBD2,TRBV7-7,NA,TRBJ2-1,CASSELGLAEYNEQFF,TGTGCTAGCAGCGAGCTGGGACTAGCGGAGTACAATGAGCAGTTCTTC
TRBD1,TRBV19,NA,TRBJ2-2,CASSTGDGTGELFF,TGTGCCAGCTCCACAGGGGACGGCACCGGGGAGCTGTTTTTT
NA,TRBV18,NA,TRBJ2-1,CASSPPNLNEQFF,TGTGCCAGCTCACCACCGAATCTAAATGAGCAGTTCTTC
NA,TRBV28,NA,TRBJ2-1,CASKGSGDEQFF,TGTGCCAGCAAGGGCTCCGGGGATGAGCAGTTCTTC
TRBD2,TRBV7-6,NA,TRBJ2-1,CASSVGLADTNPYNEQFF,TGTGCCAGCAGCGTGGGACTAGCGGATACCAACCCCTACAATGAGCAGTTCTTC
TRBD2,TRBV7-9,NA,TRBJ2-1,CASSLAGGINEQFF,TGTGCCAGCAGCTTGGCGGGAGGGATCAATGAGCAGTTCTTC
NA,TRBV20-1,NA,TRBJ2-1,CSARDGNEQFF,TGCAGTGCCCGAGATGGCAATGAGCAGTTCTTC
NA,TRBV9,NA,TRBJ2-7,CASSPRGGAAPPYEQYF,TGTGCCAGCAGCCCAAGGGGGGGGGCAGCCCCCCCCTACGAGCAGTACTTC
NA,TRBV7-2,NA,TRBJ1-3,CASSRPGGLAGNTIYF,TGTGCCAGCAGCCGCCCGGGGGGATTGGCTGGAAACACCATATATTTT
TRBD2,TRBV13,few,TRBJ2-7,CASSLGLAGVTEQYF,TGTGCCAGCAGCTTAGGGCTAGCGGGAGTAACCGAGCAGTACTTC
TRBD1,TRBV27,few,TRBJ1-6,CASSRTGAYNSPLHF,TGTGCCAGCAGCAGGACAGGGGCTTATAATTCACCCCTCCACTTT
NA,TRBV6-5,NA,TRBJ1-1,CASTKNTEAFF,TGTGCCAGCACAAAGAACACTGAAGCTTTCTTT
NA,TRBV7-8,NA,TRBJ2-1,CASSPTWANNEQFF,TGTGCCAGCAGCCCAACATGGGCAAACAATGAGCAGTTCTTC
NA,TRBV19,once,TRBJ2-1,CASSPPPGEQFF,TGTGCCAGTAGTCCCCCCCCCGGGGAGCAGTTCTTC
TRBD1,TRBV2,NA,TRBJ2-7,CASPQGFYEQYF,TGTGCCAGCCCACAGGGGTTCTACGAGCAGTACTTC
TRBD2,TRBV15,NA,TRBJ2-5,CATSRGDLAGVKETQYF,TGTGCCACCAGCAGAGGGGATCTAGCGGGAGTAAAAGAGACCCAGTACTTC
TRBD2,TRBV29-1,NA,TRBJ2-7,CSGLAGVDEQYF,TGCAGCGGACTAGCGGGAGTAGACGAGCAGTACTTC
TRBD2,TRBV5-1,NA,TRBJ2-1,CASSLVAGESYNEQFF,TGCGCCAGCAGCTTGGTCGCGGGAGAGTCGTACAATGAGCAGTTCTTC
NA,TRBV15,NA,TRBJ2-7,CATSRESDIGYEQYF,TGTGCCACCAGCAGAGAGTCGGACATAGGCTACGAGCAGTACTTC
TRBD1,TRBV5-1,NA,TRBJ2-7,CASSEGTVHEQYF,TGCGCCAGCAGCGAGGGGACAGTGCACGAGCAGTACTTC
NA,TRBV12-3/TRBV12-4,NA,TRBJ2-7,CASSTDYEQYF,TGTGCCAGCAGCACAGACTACGAGCAGTACTTC
NA,TRBV6-5,NA,TRBJ2-2,CASSYAWASTGELFF,TGTGCCAGCAGTTACGCATGGGCGAGCACCGGGGAGCTGTTTTTT
NA,TRBV20-1,NA,TRBJ1-3,CSASGGLPSGNTIYF,TGCAGTGCTAGTGGGGGCCTTCCCTCTGGAAACACCATATATTTT
NA,TRBV19,few,TRBJ2-7,CASSIAVISSYEQYF,TGTGCCAGTAGTATCGCGGTAATTAGCTCCTACGAGCAGTACTTC
NA,TRBV10-2,NA,TRBJ2-7,CASSGRGAYEQYF,TGCGCCAGCAGTGGGAGGGGCGCCTACGAGCAGTACTTC
TRBD2,TRBV7-2,NA,TRBJ2-5,CASSSHGTRQLSRETQYF,TGTGCCAGCAGCTCCCACGGGACTAGACAATTAAGTCGAGAGACCCAGTACTTC
NA,TRBV6-2/TRBV6-3,NA,TRBJ1-5,CASSPGAVQPQHF,TGTGCCAGCAGCCCAGGGGCGGTTCAGCCCCAGCATTTT
NA,TRBV19,NA,TRBJ2-1,CASSIDRSSYNEQFF,TGTGCCAGTAGTATAGATCGGAGCAGCTACAATGAGCAGTTCTTC
NA,TRBV12-3/TRBV12-4,NA,TRBJ2-5,CASTQNQETQYF,TGTGCCAGCACCCAGAACCAAGAGACCCAGTACTTC
TRBD2,TRBV5-8,NA,TRBJ2-7,CASSGDLSGRAGEQYF,TGTGCCAGCAGCGGGGATCTTAGCGGGAGGGCCGGTGAGCAGTACTTC
TRBD1,TRBV3-1/TRBV3-2,NA,TRBJ2-7,CASTTGGKGEQYF,TGTGCCAGCACCACAGGGGGCAAGGGGGAGCAGTACTTC